The rows below give T cell receptor beta chains drawn from one sample of a study of shared clonotypes between healthy human individuals. The data were produced by immunoSEQ multiplex PCR, yet TCRdb's version contains in-frame clones alone and is incomplete. Of some 650,000 clones in the sample, 97% were seen once. Sequencing input: naive CD4+ T cells sorted from blood. Source of these receptors: a woman in her thirties in good health. Both conserved end residues are part of each CDR3. A D gene is named only where the DNA matches it firmly. Some rows mark clone size as missing; the rest say once, few, many or name a class of expanded clone.

>TRBJ2-6|TRBV28|NA|NA
CASSFSGANVLTF
TGTGCCAGCAGTTTTTCTGGGGCCAACGTCCTGACTTTC
>TRBJ1-5|TRBV6-1|NA|NA
CASSGGLQGIQPQHF
TGTGCCAGCAGTGGGGGCCTACAAGGGATTCAGCCCCAGCATTTT
>TRBJ2-1|TRBV7-9|NA|TRBD2
CASSFWGGRSGDEQFF
TGTGCCAGCAGCTTTTGGGGCGGGAGGAGTGGGGATGAGCAGTTCTTC
>TRBJ2-1|TRBV15|NA|TRBD2
CATSRSPGLASSYNEQFF
TGTGCCACCAGCAGATCTCCAGGACTAGCTTCCTCCTACAATGAGCAGTTCTTC
>TRBJ2-7|TRBV28|NA|TRBD1
CASKTGPASEQYF
TGTGCCAGCAAGACAGGGCCTGCGAGCGAGCAGTACTTC
>TRBJ2-4|TRBV23-1|NA|TRBD2
CASSQSPGASGRGPGRAKNIQYF
TGCGCCAGCAGTCAATCCCCCGGTGCTAGCGGGAGAGGGCCCGGTAGGGCCAAAAACATTCAGTACTTC
>TRBJ2-5|TRBV5-1|NA|NA
CASSSFLSGSQETQYF
TGCGCCAGCAGCTCGTTCTTGAGCGGCTCACAAGAGACCCAGTACTTC
>TRBJ1-4|TRBV5-4|NA|TRBD1
CASSPGQTNEKLFF
TGTGCCAGCAGCCCGGGACAGACTAATGAAAAACTGTTTTTT
>TRBJ2-2|TRBV19|NA|NA
CASSIGVSGELFF
TGTGCCAGTAGTATTGGGGTATCCGGGGAGCTGTTTTTT
>TRBJ2-7|TRBV27|NA|TRBD1
CASSPYRQGDHYEQYF
TGTGCCAGCAGTCCATACAGACAGGGGGACCACTACGAGCAGTACTTC
>TRBJ1-1|TRBV28|NA|NA
CASSLPREIMNTEAFF
TGTGCCAGCAGTTTACCTCGGGAGATTATGAACACTGAAGCTTTCTTT
>TRBJ1-2|TRBV28|NA|NA
CASSLAQVRGYTF
TGTGCCAGCAGTTTAGCCCAGGTACGGGGCTACACCTTC
>TRBJ1-1|TRBV11-2|NA|NA
CASSLGGGPEAFF
TGTGCCAGCAGCTTAGGCGGTGGCCCTGAAGCTTTCTTT
>TRBJ2-7|TRBV20-1|NA|NA
CSAVGSYEQYF
TGCAGTGCTGTTGGCTCCTACGAGCAGTACTTC
>TRBJ1-2|TRBV5-4|once|NA
CASSFPQDMDGYTF
TGTGCCAGCAGCTTCCCACAGGACATGGATGGCTACACCTTC
>TRBJ1-6|TRBV2|NA|TRBD1
CASGDRGNLHF
TGTGCCAGTGGGGACAGGGGTAACCTCCACTTT
>TRBJ2-7|TRBV9|NA|NA
CASSVDGHSYEQYF
TGTGCCAGCAGCGTAGATGGCCACTCCTACGAGCAGTACTTC
>TRBJ2-5|TRBV9|NA|NA
CASSVGLGGGETQYF
TGTGCCAGCAGCGTAGGCCTGGGAGGAGGAGAGACCCAGTACTTC
>TRBJ2-3|TRBV7-9|NA|NA
CASSLFRDPDTQYF
TGTGCCAGCAGCTTATTCCGGGATCCAGATACGCAGTATTTT
>TRBJ2-1|TRBV6-5|once|TRBD1
CASRPDRGYNEQFF
TGTGCCAGCAGACCGGACAGGGGGTACAATGAGCAGTTCTTC
>TRBJ2-5|TRBV5-4|NA|NA
CASSFGGETQYF
TGTGCCAGCAGCTTCGGTGGAGAGACCCAGTACTTC
>TRBJ2-1|TRBV19|NA|NA
CASIGGGFYNEQFF
TGTGCCAGTATAGGAGGGGGCTTCTACAATGAGCAGTTCTTC
>TRBJ2-7|TRBV5-8|NA|NA
CASSLGGTPVYEQYF
TGTGCCAGCAGCTTGGGGGGGACCCCGGTCTACGAGCAGTACTTC
>TRBJ1-3|TRBV28|NA|NA
CASSSGGAGNTIYF
TGTGCCAGCAGTTCGGGGGGAGCTGGAAACACCATATATTTT
>TRBJ1-1|TRBV19|NA|TRBD1
CATTTGGDPNDEAFF
TGTGCCACCACGACAGGGGGAGACCCAAACGATGAAGCTTTCTTT
>TRBJ1-2|TRBV5-4|few|NA
CASTIVGDYGYTF
TGTGCCAGCACCATTGTGGGGGACTATGGCTACACCTTC
>TRBJ1-1|TRBV6-1|NA|TRBD1
CASSETGANEAFF
TGTGCCAGCAGCGAGACAGGGGCGAATGAAGCTTTCTTT
>TRBJ1-5|TRBV5-6|NA|TRBD1
CASSSDRAPRVRNQPQHF
TGTGCCAGCAGCTCGGACAGGGCCCCTAGGGTTCGCAATCAGCCCCAGCATTTT
>TRBJ2-1|TRBV2|NA|NA
CASSTDPNEQFF
TGTGCCAGCAGTACGGACCCCAATGAGCAGTTCTTC
>TRBJ1-1|TRBV7-9|NA|NA
CASSLMSLNTEAFF
TGTGCCAGCAGCTTAATGTCGCTGAACACTGAAGCTTTCTTT
>TRBJ1-1|TRBV28|NA|NA
CASSLFRGKAFF
TGTGCCAGCAGCTTATTCAGGGGAAAAGCTTTCTTT
>TRBJ2-3|TRBV11-1|NA|TRBD1
CASSQKGAQDTDTQYF
TGTGCCAGCAGCCAAAAGGGGGCGCAAGACACAGATACGCAGTATTTT
>TRBJ1-1|TRBV28|NA|TRBD1
CASSTIGQGNTEAFF
TGTGCCAGCAGTACGATCGGACAGGGGAACACTGAAGCTTTCTTT
>TRBJ2-7|TRBV5-1|NA|NA
CASSVDRSSQYF
TGCGCCAGCAGCGTCGACAGGTCTTCTCAGTACTTC
>TRBJ2-1|TRBV28|NA|NA
CAVLGLSYNEQFF
TGTGCCGTACTGGGACTCAGCTACAATGAGCAGTTCTTC
>TRBJ1-4|TRBV7-9|NA|NA
CASSSGPNEKLFF
TGTGCCAGCAGCTCAGGGCCTAATGAAAAACTGTTTTTT
>TRBJ1-4|TRBV28|once|NA
CASSYYSFDFEKLFF
TGTGCCAGCAGCTACTACAGCTTCGATTTTGAAAAACTGTTTTTT
>TRBJ2-1|TRBV6-1|NA|TRBD2
CASSERTSGRAVLNEQFF
TGTGCCAGCAGTGAGCGGACTAGCGGGAGGGCCGTGTTGAATGAGCAGTTCTTC